The present TCR beta chain was sequenced within a study of shared clonotypes between healthy human individuals. The CDR3 spans 15 residues. J gave up 6 bases and V 1 base, and 3 bases lay outside the gene matches. The germline V gene has CDR1 SGDLS and CDR2 YYNGEE. This was a deep-level run. Once extracted for a subset, genomic DNA was divided evenly among several immunoSEQ plates. PBMC DNA, left unsorted, was sequenced on ten immunoSEQ deep assay plates. The repertoire was sequenced with immunoSEQ multiplex PCR; TCRdb's copy has only in-frame clones and lacks some. The sample has a few hundred thousand clones, around 80% seen once. It was 90 million to 95 million PBMCs that unsorted samples used for genomic DNA.

J is TRBJ2-1 and V is TRBV9; 11 bases are shared with TRBD2. Specimen: PBMCs. This receptor was identified in a woman aged 40-49 years in good health. Some clones in this sample may be carry-over from other donors' samples. The CDR3: CASSVIAGGLNEQFF. DNA of the CDR3: TGTGCCAGCAGCGTAATAGCGGGAGGGCTCAATGAGCAGTTCTTC.